This T cell receptor beta chain was captured by sequencing in a study of cytomegalovirus exposure and HLA in healthy donors. Whole-study results and caveats: Three of the chains that were CMV-associated were confirmed in vitro to be specific for CMV antigens. The number of N-insertions in an Asian-associated ancestry cluster was reportedly below the roughly 620-donor mean in a later analysis. Of the V segments, some could not be distinguished, including TRBV6-2 and TRBV6-3, and were excluded. There was a cluster of highly shared sequence variants that was likely a sequencing artifact.

In regard to this clone: The antigen is not known.

It was with 60 Vbeta and 13 Jbeta primers that the PCR ran. Profiled with immunoSEQ multiplex PCR; TCRdb holds only in-frame clones, not every one. The sample holds more than 60,000 clones, under 85% seen once. Per germline, CDR1 LNHDA and CDR2 SQIVND (reference sequence). This CDR3 has 16 residues. Losses at the gene ends were 7 bases for V and 3 bases for J; bases not matched to a gene: 7. The TCR sequence derives from a male donor in good health and CMV-seropositive. What was sequenced was PBMCs. J is TRBJ2-6 and V is TRBV19, with 9 bases aligning to TRBD1. This CDR3 is CASIRDRVRGANVLTF. For the CDR3, the DNA is TGTGCCAGTATTCGGGACAGGGTCCGTGGGGCCAACGTCCTGACTTTC.